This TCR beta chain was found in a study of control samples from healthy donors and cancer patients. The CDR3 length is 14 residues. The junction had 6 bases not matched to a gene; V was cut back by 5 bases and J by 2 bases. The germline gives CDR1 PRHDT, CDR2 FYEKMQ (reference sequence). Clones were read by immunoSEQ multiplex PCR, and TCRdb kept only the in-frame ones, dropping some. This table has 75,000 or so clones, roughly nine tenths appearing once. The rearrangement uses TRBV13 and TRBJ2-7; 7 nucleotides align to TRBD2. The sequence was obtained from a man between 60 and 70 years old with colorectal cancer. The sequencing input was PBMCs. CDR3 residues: CASSPREEAYEQYF. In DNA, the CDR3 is TGTGCCAGCAGCCCCCGGGAGGAGGCCTACGAGCAGTACTTC.